This TCR beta chain is from a study of T cells in Graves' hyperthyroidism and ophthalmopathy. Study findings and constraints: Blood held most thyroid clonotypes expanded above 0.001 frequency.

V dropped 4 bases and J dropped 3; count of bases not matched to a gene: 11. The CDR3 contains 19 residues. In germline, CDR1 is LNHDA, CDR2 SQIVND (reference sequence). In making diagnoses, clinical symptoms, serum thyroxine and TRAb, thyroid ultrasound and orbital computed tomography were all used. The CDR3 regions of TCR beta were amplified from RNA transcripts. Primed by the HTBI set, a first-round RT-PCR was run on the TCR CDR3. TCRdb re-derived calls from the multiplex PCR reads in MiXCR, one entry per CDR3 protein. The repertoire holds about 250,000 distinct CDR3 sequences, with roughly 15% as singletons. Concerning this clonotype itself: The antigen remains unidentified. A much larger clone differs by one base, so this may be a read error. Given the absence of the conserved phenylalanine or tryptophan at the CDR3 end, a read error is likely.

The source material was blood. The J gene is TRBJ2-1, the V gene TRBV19; TRBD2 aligns across 14 bases. This TCR was recovered from a woman between 45 and 60 years old with Graves' hyperthyroidism that later progressed to Graves' ophthalmopathy. The CDR3 DNA sequence: TGTGCCAGTAGTACCATAATCGGGGGACTAGCGGGAGACTACAATGAGCAGTTCCTC. Protein product: CASSTIIGGLAGDYNEQFL.